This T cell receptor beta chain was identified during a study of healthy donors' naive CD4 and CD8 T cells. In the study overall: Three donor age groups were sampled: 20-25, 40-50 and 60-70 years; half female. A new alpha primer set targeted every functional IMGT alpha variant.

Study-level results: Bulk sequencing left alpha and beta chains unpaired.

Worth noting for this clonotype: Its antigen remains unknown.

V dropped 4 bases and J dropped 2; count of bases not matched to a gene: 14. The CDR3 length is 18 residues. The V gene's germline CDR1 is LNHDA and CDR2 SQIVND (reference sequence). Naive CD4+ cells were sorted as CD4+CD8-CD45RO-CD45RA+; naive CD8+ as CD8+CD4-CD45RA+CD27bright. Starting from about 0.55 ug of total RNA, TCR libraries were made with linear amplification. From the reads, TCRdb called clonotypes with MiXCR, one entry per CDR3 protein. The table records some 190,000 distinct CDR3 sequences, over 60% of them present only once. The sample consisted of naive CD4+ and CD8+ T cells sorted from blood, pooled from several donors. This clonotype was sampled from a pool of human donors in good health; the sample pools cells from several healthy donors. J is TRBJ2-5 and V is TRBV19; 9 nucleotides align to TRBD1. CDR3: CASSSSGRTGARQETQYF. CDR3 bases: TGTGCCAGTAGTAGTTCGGGTCGGACAGGGGCGCGGCAAGAGACCCAGTACTTC.